This T cell receptor (beta chain) came from a study of control samples from healthy donors and cancer patients. This clone was found once. Per germline, CDR1 SGHAT and CDR2 FQNNGV. CDR3 size: 14 residues. V lost 5 bases and J lost 3, with 10 bases in between. TCRdb keeps only in-frame clones here, not all; method: immunoSEQ multiplex PCR. The data contain 120,000 to 150,000 clones, around 92% of them seen just once; the ten biggest clones take up approximately 3%. The genes are TRBV11-2 and TRBJ1-4, with D possibly being TRBD1 (6 bases). The sequence was collected from a man aged 25 to 40 in good health. Sequences were obtained from blood. The DNA for the CDR3 is TGTGCCAGCAGCGAACAGGGCTCTAATGAAAAACTGTTTTTT. Translated: CASSEQGSNEKLFF.